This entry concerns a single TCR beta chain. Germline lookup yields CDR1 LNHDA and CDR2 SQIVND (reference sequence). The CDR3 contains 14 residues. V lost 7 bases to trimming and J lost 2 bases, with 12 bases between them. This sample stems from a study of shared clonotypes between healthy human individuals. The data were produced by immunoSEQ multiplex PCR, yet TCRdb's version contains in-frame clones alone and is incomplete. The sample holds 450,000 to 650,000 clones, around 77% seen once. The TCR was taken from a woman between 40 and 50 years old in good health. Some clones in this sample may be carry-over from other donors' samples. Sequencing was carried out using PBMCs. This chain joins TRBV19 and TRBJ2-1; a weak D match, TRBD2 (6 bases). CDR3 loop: CASTRDSTYNEQFF. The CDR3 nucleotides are TGTGCCAGTACTCGGGACTCGACCTACAATGAGCAGTTCTTC.